Below are 5 T cell receptor beta chains sequenced from a single sample in a study of blood T cell repertoires in COVID-19. Here immunoSEQ multiplex PCR was the method, and the copy in TCRdb shows in-frame clones only, minus some. The sample includes about 150,000 clones, about nine tenths of them seen just once. Input material: peripheral blood. The receptors shown here come from an elderly man with acute or convalescent COVID-19.

CDR3 loop: CASSTQRSSVSYNEQFF. The CDR3 coding sequence is TGTGCCAGCAGTACCCAACGATCTAGCGTCTCCTACAATGAGCAGTTCTTC. This chain links TRBV27 with TRBJ2-1, with D tentatively TRBD2 (6 bases). This CDR3 is built from 17 residues. Germline V gene sequence: CDR1 MNHEY, CDR2 SMNVEV (reference sequence). Deletions cut 5 bases from V and 0 bases from J, with 17 bases between.

The chain carries TRBV18 and TRBJ2-3; D is perhaps TRBD2 (8 bases). Trimming stripped 4 bases from V and 2 bases from J, with 19 bases between. This CDR3 contains 17 residues. Germline CDR1 reads KGHSH; CDR2 reads LQKENI. CDR3 DNA: TGTGCCAGCTCACGCCAGACAGGGACTAGGCACACAGATACGCAGTATTTT. It translates to CASSRQTGTRHTDTQYF.

The chain links TRBV6-1 to TRBJ1-3, with 7 bases matching TRBD1. CDR1 and CDR2 (germline): MNHNS, SASEGT. V dropped 3 bases and J dropped 0; count of bases not matched to a gene: 8. The CDR3 spans 17 residues. The CDR3, as DNA: TGTGCCAGCAGTGACCCGACAGGGCCGAGCTCTGGAAACACCATATATTTT. Amino acids: CASSDPTGPSSGNTIYF.

This chain links TRBV28 with TRBJ2-2; D is uncertain. Germline V lookup: CDR1 MDHEN, CDR2 SYDVKM. The CDR3 spans 13 residues. V was pared by 6 bases and J by 5 bases, with 10 bases between. CDR3 sequence: CASRVSVTGELFF. Here the CDR3 DNA reads TGTGCCAGCAGGGTTAGTGTAACCGGGGAGCTGTTTTTT.

This rearrangement joins TRBV19 to TRBJ1-5; 9 nucleotides match TRBD1. Trimming took 4 bases from V and 3 from J; bases not matched to a gene: 13. This CDR3 contains 18 residues. CDR1 and CDR2 from the germline V gene are LNHDA and SQIVND (reference sequence). As DNA, the CDR3 is TGTGCCAGTAGTACAAGGACAGGGGCGATCGATTTCAATCAGCCCCAGCATTTT. Protein sequence: CASSTRTGAIDFNQPQHF.